One and the same sample provided the 7 T cell receptor beta chains below, sequenced in a study of technical replicates of blood from several donors. Sequencing used immunoSEQ multiplex PCR; TCRdb keeps in-frame clones, though not all of them. The table lists about 12,000 clones, approximately 94% of them singletons, with approximately 7% in the top ten. Sample: PBMCs. These TCRs come from a human donor in good health.

This chain connects TRBV7-9 to TRBJ2-3, with D perhaps TRBD2 (6 bases). The CDR3 totals 14 residues. CDR1 and CDR2 from the germline V gene are SEHNR and FQNEAQ (reference sequence). V lost 1 base, J lost 4 bases, and 9 bases lay in between. CDR3 sequence reads: CASSLGLGADTQYF. The CDR3 DNA follows: TGTGCCAGCAGCTTAGGACTAGGGGCAGATACGCAGTATTTT.

V usage is TRBV29-1 and J usage is TRBJ2-1; 7 bases agree with TRBD1. The CDR3 sequence is 12 residues long. The germline V gene has CDR1 SQVTM and CDR2 ANQGSEA. The trim removed 7 bases at V and 4 bases at J, leaving 4 bases unmatched. Here the CDR3 DNA reads TGCAGCGCCTCGACAGGGTACAATGAGCAGTTCTTC. This sequence encodes CSASTGYNEQFF.

The chain employs TRBV4-2 and TRBJ2-2, with a weak D call TRBD2 (5 bases). The CDR3 runs to 19 residues. CDR1 is LGHNA, CDR2 YNFKEQ, per germline. V gave up 2 bases and J gave up 0 bases, with 19 bases separating them. CDR3 residues: CASSQIVAGSHTNTGELFF. Written as DNA, the CDR3 is TGTGCCAGCAGCCAAATTGTTGCGGGCAGCCACACGAACACCGGGGAGCTGTTTTTT.

The chain combines TRBV5-1 with TRBJ2-3, with 7 bases matching TRBD1. The CDR3 has 15 amino acids. V was pared by 4 bases and J by 2 bases, with 7 bases of the junction left unmatched. Germline CDR1 reads SGHRS; CDR2 reads YFSETQ. CDR3 bases: TGCGCCAGCAGCGAAGGGACAGCCACCACAGATACGCAGTATTTT. As protein: CASSEGTATTDTQYF. Looking up the rest from reference TRBV5-1 and TRBJ2-3 gives the full variable domain: KAGVTQTPRYLIKTRGQQVTLSCSPISGHRSVSWYQQTPGQGLQFLFEYFSETQRNKGNFPGRFSGRQFSNSRSEMNVSTLELGDSALYLCASSEGTATTDTQYFGPGTRLTVL.

This clone occurred once. V is TRBV7-8 and J is TRBJ1-1; D call uncertain. V was shortened by 5 bases and J by 1 base, with 8 bases between the two germline ends. From germline, CDR1 is SGHVS and CDR2 FQNEAQ. The CDR3 runs 13 residues. The CDR3 nucleotides read TGTGCCAGCAGCCGCCGGAGGAACACTGAAGCTTTCTTT. Its protein is CASSRRRNTEAFF.

This sequence joins TRBV9 and TRBJ2-2; 8 bases map to TRBD1. Germline V CDR1 and CDR2: SGDLS, YYNGEE. This CDR3 has 19 amino acids. Trimming cost V 0 bases and J 5 bases; bases outside gene matches: 15. The CDR3 loop is CASSVDGTLDRGRTGELFF. The CDR3, as DNA: TGTGCCAGCAGCGTAGATGGAACCCTAGACAGGGGACGGACCGGGGAGCTGTTTTTT.

The rearrangement links TRBV6-5 to TRBJ2-5; 12 bases fit TRBD1. There are 15 residues in the CDR3. CDR1 and CDR2 (germline): MNHEY, SVGAGI. With 6 bases clipped from V and 5 bases from J, the junction kept 7 bases outside the gene matches. As DNA, the CDR3 is TGTGCCAGCAGCCTGGGACAGGGGGCAGTGGAGACCCAGTACTTC. Its translation is CASSLGQGAVETQYF.